The 24 T cell receptor beta chains given below trace back to one sample, sequenced in a study of shared clonotypes between healthy human individuals. Here immunoSEQ multiplex PCR was the method, and the copy in TCRdb shows in-frame clones only, minus some. The table lists some 490,000 clones, roughly 80% of them singletons. Material for sequencing was PBMCs. The source of these receptors is a woman in her 40s in good health. Some clones in this sample may be carry-over from other donors' samples.

In DNA, the CDR3 is TGTGCCAGTAGTTTAGTACACACCGGGGAGCTGTTTTTT. The encoded protein is CASSLVHTGELFF. V and J are TRBV19 and TRBJ2-2; D unclear. Trimming cost V 5 bases and J 3 bases, with 7 bases left between them. Germline V gene data show CDR1 as LNHDA and CDR2 as SQIVND (reference sequence). The CDR3 runs to 13 residues.

This sequence joins TRBV5-4 and TRBJ2-7; D is perhaps TRBD2 (6 bases). The V and J ends lost 0 bases and 0 bases respectively, with 7 bases between them. The germline CDR1 and CDR2 sequences are SGHNT and YYREEE (reference sequence). This CDR3 is 14 amino acids long. The CDR3 DNA reads as TGTGCCAGCAGCTTGGACGGGAGCTCCTACGAGCAGTACTTC. As protein: CASSLDGSSYEQYF.

With regard to this clone: This is likely an artifact of a read error, given a far larger clone one base away. The rearrangement uses TRBV30 and TRBJ2-7; no clear D. In germline, CDR1 is GTSNPN, CDR2 SVGIG (reference sequence). The V and J ends lost 5 bases and 5 bases respectively, with 19 bases between them. The CDR3 is 14 amino acids. The CDR3 region is CAWGGERLANEQYF. The CDR3 DNA reads TGTGCCTGGGGTGGGGAAAGGCTGGCCAACGAGCAGTACTTC. The whole variable domain, filled in from reference TRBV30 and TRBJ2-7, reads SQTIHQWPATLVQPVGSPLSLECTVEGTSNPNLYWYRQAAGRGLQLLFYSVGIGQISSEVPQNLSASRPQDRQFILSSKKLLLSDSGFYLCAWGGERLANEQYFGPGTRLTVT.

This clone has a single count. The chain combines TRBV5-4 with TRBJ2-3; 10 bases are a match to TRBD2. V was clipped by 0 bases and J by 1 base; unmatched bases: 5. CDR1 is SGHNT and CDR2 is YYREEE in the germline V gene (reference sequence). The CDR3 totals 17 residues. This CDR3 is CASSLAPSGRGTDTQYF. The CDR3 DNA reads TGTGCCAGCAGCTTGGCCCCTAGCGGGAGAGGCACAGATACGCAGTATTTT.

CDR3 DNA sequence: TGTGCCAGCAGCGTAGATGCGTACACCGGGGAGCTGTTTTTT. It is translated as CASSVDAYTGELFF. The J gene is TRBJ1-3, the V gene TRBV9; no reliable D call. The J call may be mistaken, given a closer DNA end match to TRBJ2-2. CDR1 is SGDLS, CDR2 YYNGEE, per germline. The CDR3 length is 14 residues.

V gene TRBV29-1 combines with J gene TRBJ2-3, with 12 bases aligning to TRBD2. The CDR3 totals 15 residues. Looked up from germline, CDR1 is SQVTM and CDR2 is ANQGSEA. The J segment lost 5 bases and the V segment lost 7 bases, leaving 10 bases of the junction unmatched. CDR3 region: CSGRTSGIFVDTQYF. The CDR3 DNA follows: TGCAGCGGGAGGACTAGCGGGATTTTTGTAGATACGCAGTATTTT.

The gene calls are TRBV7-8 and TRBJ2-2; 7 bases align to TRBD2. CDR3 length: 15 amino acids. V was pared by 2 bases and J by 6 bases, with 6 bases of the junction left unmatched. Germline CDR1 reads SGHVS; CDR2 reads FQNEAQ. CDR3 region: CASSLLAAEAGELFF. The CDR3 nucleotides are TGTGCCAGCAGCTTACTAGCGGCAGAGGCCGGGGAGCTGTTTTTT.

V and J are TRBV15 and TRBJ2-7; D may be TRBD1 (5 bases). V lost 1 base and J 2 bases, leaving 9 bases between the germline ends. The CDR3 totals 14 residues. Germline V gene data show CDR1 as LNHNV and CDR2 as YYDKDF (reference sequence). CDR3 protein: CATSRVTGPYEQYF. The CDR3, as DNA: TGTGCCACCAGCAGAGTCACAGGCCCCTACGAGCAGTACTTC.

The rearrangement uses TRBV6-5 and TRBJ2-7; no clear D gene. V lost 11 bases to trimming and J lost 3 bases, with 8 bases between them. Germline V gene lookup returns CDR1 MNHEY and CDR2 SVGAGI. The CDR3 covers 10 residues. This CDR3 is CAGSGYEQYF. CDR3 nucleotide sequence: TGTGCCGGCTCGGGCTACGAGCAGTACTTC.

V and J are TRBV11-2 and TRBJ1-1; no clear D gene. Germline-derived CDR1 and CDR2 are SGHAT and FQNNGV. Trimming shortened V by 3 bases and J by 4 bases, and 15 bases separated the two germline ends. CDR3 size: 15 residues. The CDR3 loop reads CASSFDVQEGTEAFF. The DNA of the CDR3 is TGTGCCAGCAGCTTTGATGTCCAGGAGGGCACTGAAGCTTTCTTT.

The chain has TRBV7-6 and TRBJ2-5, with unresolved D. The CDR3 is 13 amino acids. V lost 6 bases to trimming and J lost 5 bases, with 13 bases between them. Germline V lookup: CDR1 SGHVS, CDR2 FNYEAQ. Written as DNA, the CDR3 is TGTGCCAGCAGTTCAGAACCGGGCGAGACCCAGTACTTC. This codes for CASSSEPGETQYF. Filled out from reference TRBV7-6 and TRBJ2-5, the complete variable domain reads GAGVSQSPRYKVTKRGQDVALRCDPISGHVSLYWYRQALGQGPEFLTYFNYEAQQDKSGLPNDRFSAERPEGSISTLTIQRTEQRDSAMYRCASSSEPGETQYFGPGTRLLVL.

This sequence joins TRBV5-1 and TRBJ2-7, with D possibly called TRBD1 or TRBD2 (5 bases each). The germline V gene has CDR1 SGHRS and CDR2 YFSETQ. This CDR3 contains 13 residues. With 2 bases removed from V and 3 bases from J, the gap between germline ends came to 9 bases. CDR3 nucleotides: TGCGCCAGCAGCTTAGGGACCTACTACGAGCAGTACTTC. It is translated as CASSLGTYYEQYF.

Only one count was recorded for this clone. The chain joins TRBV7-9 to TRBJ2-7; 8 bases are shared with TRBD1. This CDR3 is 19 amino acids long. Germline assignment: CDR1 SEHNR and CDR2 FQNEAQ (reference sequence). Trimming at V came to 0 bases and at J to 1 base, leaving 14 bases not matched to a gene. CDR3 loop: CASSLAAGTGGLGSYEQYF. DNA of the CDR3: TGTGCCAGCAGCTTAGCGGCGGGAACAGGGGGACTGGGGTCCTACGAGCAGTACTTC.

The chain carries TRBV18 and TRBJ2-7; D may be TRBD1 or TRBD2 (6 bases each). Germline V gives CDR1 KGHSH, CDR2 LQKENI. This CDR3 contains 15 residues. V was cut by 5 bases and J by 4 bases, with 18 bases left in between. The CDR3 coding sequence is TGTGCCAGCTCAGAGGGGGGAGCGGAGCTATACGAGCAGTACTTC. Translation: CASSEGGAELYEQYF.

The CDR3 DNA reads TGTGCCAGCACCCCGCCTGGGAGCAGAGCCTTCCCCTGGGATACGCAGTATTTT. It yields the protein CASTPPGSRAFPWDTQYF. V usage is TRBV28 and J usage is TRBJ2-3; perhaps TRBD2 as D (5 bases). CDR1 and CDR2 from the germline V gene are MDHEN and SYDVKM. The V and J ends lost 7 bases and 6 bases respectively, with 29 bases between them. This CDR3 region has 18 residues.

The table lists this clone with many counts. The chain couples TRBV18 to TRBJ1-4; 7 bases match TRBD1. V lost 3 bases to trimming and J lost 4 bases; unmatched junction nucleotides: 5. Germline V CDR1 and CDR2: KGHSH, LQKENI. CDR3 size: 15 residues. The DNA for the CDR3 is TGTGCCAGCTCACCGCGGGACAGCTTTAATGAAAAACTGTTTTTT. Its translation is CASSPRDSFNEKLFF.

About this clone itself: At one of its ends the junction is not consistent with the germline gene, which may arise from a read error. This chain uses TRBV7-9 with TRBJ2-7, with TRBD1 identical over 8 bases. Germline CDR1 reads SEHNR; CDR2 reads FQNEAQ (reference sequence). The CDR3 is 19 residues long. The CDR3 region is CASSLAVRTGGLGSCERYF. The CDR3 DNA reads as TGTGCCAGCAGCTTAGCGGTGAGAACAGGGGGACTGGGGTCCTGCGAGCGGTACTTC. The full variable domain, completed using reference TRBV7-9 and TRBJ2-7, is DTGVSQNPRHKITKRGQNVTFRCDPISEHNRLYWYRQTLGQGPEFLTYFQNEAQLEKSRLLSDRFSAERPKGSFSTLEIQRTEQGDSAMYLCASSLAVRTGGLGSCERYFGPGTRLTVT.

This clone was observed a handful of times. With a much larger clone just one base away, this may be a read error. Different DNA sequences within this sample yield the same CDR3. The chain joins TRBV28 to TRBJ2-7, with 7 nucleotides matching TRBD2. J lost 2 bases, V lost 3 bases, and 7 bases had no gene match. CDR3 length equals 15 residues. CDR1 and CDR2 from the germline V gene are MDHEN and SYDVKM. This chain's CDR3 is CASSLPGGRAYEQYF. CDR3 in DNA: TGTGCCAGCAGTTTGCCCGGAGGGAGGGCCTACGAGCAGTACTTC.

This chain uses TRBV10-2 with TRBJ2-7; D is perhaps TRBD1 (7 bases). The CDR3 totals 18 residues. Per the germline V gene, CDR1 is WSHSY and CDR2 is SAAADI. The V end was cut by 6 bases, the J end by 6 bases, with 30 bases between. The CDR3 DNA follows: TGCGCCAGCAGCCAAACCTATGACAGGGACGGGAGAGGGTCCGAGCAGTACTTC. Its translation: CASSQTYDRDGRGSEQYF.

V is TRBV7-9 and J is TRBJ2-6; D remains unclear. The CDR3 has 15 amino acids. Germline CDR1 reads SEHNR; CDR2 reads FQNEAQ (reference sequence). V gave up 5 bases and J gave up 0 bases, with 8 bases separating them. In DNA form, the CDR3 reads TGTGCCAGCAGCCCCACCAGCTCTGGGGCCAACGTCCTGACTTTC. It is translated as CASSPTSSGANVLTF.

V usage is TRBV28 and J usage is TRBJ1-1; 7 bases align to TRBD1. The CDR3 extends over 13 amino acids. Losses at the gene ends were 2 bases for V and 7 bases for J; bases not matched to a gene: 4. Germline V gene lookup returns CDR1 MDHEN and CDR2 SYDVKM. The CDR3 coding sequence is TGTGCCAGCAGTTTAGGGGACAGAGGTGAAGCTTTCTTT. This sequence encodes CASSLGDRGEAFF.

This clone has a handful of counts. This sequence joins TRBV6-5 and TRBJ1-1, with D hard to call. CDR1 and CDR2 from the germline V gene are MNHEY and SVGAGI. V lost 6 bases and J 1 base, leaving 9 bases between the germline ends. The CDR3 extends over 13 amino acids. The chain's CDR3 is CASRVHSNTEAFF. As DNA, the CDR3 is TGTGCCAGCAGGGTACACTCGAACACTGAAGCTTTCTTT.

The chain carries TRBV2 and TRBJ2-2, with a tentative D call TRBD2 (6 bases). This CDR3 is 16 amino acids long. The V gene lost 6 bases and the J gene lost 8 bases, with 22 bases spanning the gap. CDR1 is SNHLY, CDR2 FYNNEI, per germline. The CDR3 sequence: CASSCGTGIVAGELFF. CDR3 sequence (DNA): TGTGCCAGCAGCTGCGGGACTGGCATAGTGGCTGGGGAGCTGTTTTTT.

A few counts support this clone. This chain connects TRBV19 to TRBJ1-1; 9 positions agree with TRBD1. Germline loops: CDR1 LNHDA, CDR2 SQIVND (reference sequence). Germline trimming cut 0 bases from V and 5 bases from J; bases unmatched to any gene: 13. This CDR3 is built from 18 residues. The CDR3 coding sequence is TGTGCCAGTAGTATAGATTTTGGCGGACAGGGGCTGGGAACTGAAGCTTTCTTT. Protein sequence: CASSIDFGGQGLGTEAFF. The whole variable domain, filled in from reference TRBV19 and TRBJ1-1, reads DGGITQSPKYLFRKEGQNVTLSCEQNLNHDAMYWYRQDPGQGLRLIYYSQIVNDFQKGDIAEGYSVSREKKESFPLTVTSAQKNPTAFYLCASSIDFGGQGLGTEAFFGQGTRLTVV.